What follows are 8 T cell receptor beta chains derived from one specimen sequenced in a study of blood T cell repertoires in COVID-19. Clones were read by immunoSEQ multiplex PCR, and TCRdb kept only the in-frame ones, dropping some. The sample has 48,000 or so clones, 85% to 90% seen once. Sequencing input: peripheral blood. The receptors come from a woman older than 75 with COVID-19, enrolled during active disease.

CDR3 region: CASSLRGTANTEAFF. The CDR3 DNA sequence: TGTGCCAGCAGCTTAAGGGGGACAGCGAACACTGAAGCTTTCTTT. The V and J genes are TRBV7-9 and TRBJ1-1; 7 positions agree with TRBD1. With V trimmed by 2 bases and J by 1 base, 4 bases remained unmatched. The CDR3 sequence is 15 residues long. The germline V gene encodes CDR1 SEHNR and CDR2 FQNEAQ (reference sequence).

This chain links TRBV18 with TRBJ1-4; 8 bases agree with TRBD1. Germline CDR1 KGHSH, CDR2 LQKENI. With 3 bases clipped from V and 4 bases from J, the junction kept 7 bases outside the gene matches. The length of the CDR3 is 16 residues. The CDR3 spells CASSPGQGMINEKLFF. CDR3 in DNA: TGTGCCAGCTCACCCGGACAGGGTATGATTAATGAAAAACTGTTTTTT. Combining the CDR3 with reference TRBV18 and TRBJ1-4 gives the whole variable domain NAGVMQNPRHLVRRRGQEARLRCSPMKGHSHVYWYRQLPEEGLKFMVYLQKENIIDESGMPKERFSAEFPKEGPSILRIQQVVRGDSAAYFCASSPGQGMINEKLFFGSGTQLSVL.

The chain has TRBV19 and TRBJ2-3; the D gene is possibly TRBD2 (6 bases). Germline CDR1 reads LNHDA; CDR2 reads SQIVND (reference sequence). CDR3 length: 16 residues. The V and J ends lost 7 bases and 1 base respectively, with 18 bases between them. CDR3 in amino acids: CASTPGSGSRTDTQYF. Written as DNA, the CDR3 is TGTGCCAGTACCCCCGGGAGCGGGTCTCGCACAGATACGCAGTATTTT.

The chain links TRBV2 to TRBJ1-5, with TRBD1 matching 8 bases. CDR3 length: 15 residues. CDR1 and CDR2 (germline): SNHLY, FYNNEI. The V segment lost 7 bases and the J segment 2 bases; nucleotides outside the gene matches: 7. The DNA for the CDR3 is TGTGCCAGCAAGGTCCAGGGGGCTGGCAATCAGCCCCAGCATTTT. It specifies CASKVQGAGNQPQHF.

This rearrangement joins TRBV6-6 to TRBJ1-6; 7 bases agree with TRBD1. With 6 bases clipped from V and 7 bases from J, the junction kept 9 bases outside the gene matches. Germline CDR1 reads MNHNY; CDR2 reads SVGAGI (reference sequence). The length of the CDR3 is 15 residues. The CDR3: CASRQGEVENSPLHF. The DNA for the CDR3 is TGTGCCAGCAGGCAGGGGGAGGTCGAGAATTCACCCCTCCACTTT.

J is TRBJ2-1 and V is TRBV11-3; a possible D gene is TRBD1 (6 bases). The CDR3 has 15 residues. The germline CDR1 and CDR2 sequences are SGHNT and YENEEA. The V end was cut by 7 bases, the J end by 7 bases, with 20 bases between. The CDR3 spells CASTKGVGPGNEQFF. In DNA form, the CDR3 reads TGTGCCAGCACCAAGGGGGTGGGCCCCGGAAATGAGCAGTTCTTC.

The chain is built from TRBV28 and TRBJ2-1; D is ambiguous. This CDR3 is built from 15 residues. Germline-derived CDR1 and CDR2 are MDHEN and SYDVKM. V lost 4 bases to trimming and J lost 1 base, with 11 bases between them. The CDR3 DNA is TGTGCCAGCAGTTCCCCCTCCCCTTCCTACAATGAGCAGTTCTTC. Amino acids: CASSSPSPSYNEQFF.

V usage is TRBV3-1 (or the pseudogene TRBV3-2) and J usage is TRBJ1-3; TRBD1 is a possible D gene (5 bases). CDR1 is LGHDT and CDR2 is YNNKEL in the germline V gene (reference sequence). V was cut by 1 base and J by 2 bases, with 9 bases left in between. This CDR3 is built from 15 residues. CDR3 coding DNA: TGTGCCAGCAGCCAAGGTCCAGGGACTGGAAACACCATATATTTT. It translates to CASSQGPGTGNTIYF.